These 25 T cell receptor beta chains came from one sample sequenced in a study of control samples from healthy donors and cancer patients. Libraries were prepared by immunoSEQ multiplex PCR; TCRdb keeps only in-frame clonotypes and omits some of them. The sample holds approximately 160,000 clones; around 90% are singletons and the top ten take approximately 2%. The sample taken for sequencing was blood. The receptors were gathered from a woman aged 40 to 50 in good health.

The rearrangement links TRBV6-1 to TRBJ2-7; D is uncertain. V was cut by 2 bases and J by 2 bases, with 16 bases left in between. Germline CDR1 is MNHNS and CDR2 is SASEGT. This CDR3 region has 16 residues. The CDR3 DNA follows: TGTGCCAGCAGTGAAATCTGGCGGCAGGATACCTACGAGCAGTACTTC. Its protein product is CASSEIWRQDTYEQYF.

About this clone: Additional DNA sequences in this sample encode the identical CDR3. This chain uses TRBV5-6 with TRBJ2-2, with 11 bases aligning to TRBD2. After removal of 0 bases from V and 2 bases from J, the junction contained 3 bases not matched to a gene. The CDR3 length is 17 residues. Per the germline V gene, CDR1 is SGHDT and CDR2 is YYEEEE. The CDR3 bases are TGTGCCAGCAGCTTGGGGGGGACTAGCGGAAACACCGGGGAGCTGTTTTTT. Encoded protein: CASSLGGTSGNTGELFF.

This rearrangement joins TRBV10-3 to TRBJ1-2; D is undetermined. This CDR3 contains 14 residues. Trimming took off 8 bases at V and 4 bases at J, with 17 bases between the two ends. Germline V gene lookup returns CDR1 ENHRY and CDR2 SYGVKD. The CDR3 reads CAIGEAELGYGYTF. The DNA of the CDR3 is TGTGCCATCGGGGAGGCAGAACTGGGCTATGGCTACACCTTC.

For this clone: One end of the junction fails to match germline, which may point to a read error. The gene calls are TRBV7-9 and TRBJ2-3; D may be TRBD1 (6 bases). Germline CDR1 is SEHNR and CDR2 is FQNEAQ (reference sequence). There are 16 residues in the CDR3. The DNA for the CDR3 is TGTGCCAGCAGTCCGCGACAGGAACCAAGCACGGATACGCAGTATTTT. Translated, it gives CASSPRQEPSTDTQYF.

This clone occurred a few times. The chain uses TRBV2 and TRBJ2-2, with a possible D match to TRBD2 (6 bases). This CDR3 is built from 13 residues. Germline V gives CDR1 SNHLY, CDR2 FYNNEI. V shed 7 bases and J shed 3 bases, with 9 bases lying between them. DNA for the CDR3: TGTGCCAGCAATGCGGGACACACCGGGGAGCTGTTTTTT. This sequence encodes CASNAGHTGELFF.

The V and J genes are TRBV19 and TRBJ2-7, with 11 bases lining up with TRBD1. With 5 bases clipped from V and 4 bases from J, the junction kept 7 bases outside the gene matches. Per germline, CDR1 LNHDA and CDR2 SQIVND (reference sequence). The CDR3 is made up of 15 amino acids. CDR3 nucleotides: TGTGCCAGTAGTCCGAATGGACAGGGGGCGTACGAGCAGTACTTC. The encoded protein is CASSPNGQGAYEQYF.

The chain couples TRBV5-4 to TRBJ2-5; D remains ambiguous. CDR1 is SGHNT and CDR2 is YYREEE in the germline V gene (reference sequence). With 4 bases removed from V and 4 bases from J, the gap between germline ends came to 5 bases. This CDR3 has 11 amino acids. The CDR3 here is CASSQSETQYF. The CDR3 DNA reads TGTGCCAGCAGCCAGTCAGAGACCCAGTACTTC.

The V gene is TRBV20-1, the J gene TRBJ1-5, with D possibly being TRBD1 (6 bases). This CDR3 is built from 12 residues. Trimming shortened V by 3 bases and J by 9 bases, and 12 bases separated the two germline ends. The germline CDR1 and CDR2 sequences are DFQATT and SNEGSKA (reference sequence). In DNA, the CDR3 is TGCAGTGCTAGTGAGGGGGTATGGCCCCAGCATTTT. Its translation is CSASEGVWPQHF.

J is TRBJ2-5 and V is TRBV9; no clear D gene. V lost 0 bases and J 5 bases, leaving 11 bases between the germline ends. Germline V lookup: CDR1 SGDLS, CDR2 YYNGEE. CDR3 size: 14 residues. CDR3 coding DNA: TGTGCCAGCAGCGTAGCTTTGTACGAGGAGACCCAGTACTTC. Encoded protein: CASSVALYEETQYF.

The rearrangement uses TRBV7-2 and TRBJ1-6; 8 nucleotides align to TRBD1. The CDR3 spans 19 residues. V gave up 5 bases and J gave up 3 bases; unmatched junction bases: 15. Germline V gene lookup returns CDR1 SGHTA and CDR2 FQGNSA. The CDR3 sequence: CASSQSAGQAGHYNSPLHF. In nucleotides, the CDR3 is TGTGCCAGCAGCCAATCCGCGGGACAGGCCGGTCACTATAATTCACCCCTCCACTTT.

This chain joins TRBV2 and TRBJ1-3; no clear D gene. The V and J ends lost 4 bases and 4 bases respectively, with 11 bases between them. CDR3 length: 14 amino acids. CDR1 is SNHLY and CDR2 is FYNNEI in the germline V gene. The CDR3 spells CASSVKVGGNTIYF. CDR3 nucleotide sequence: TGTGCCAGCAGTGTTAAGGTGGGGGGAAACACCATATATTTT. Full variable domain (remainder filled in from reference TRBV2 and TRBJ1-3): EPEVTQTPSHQVTQMGQEVILRCVPISNHLYFYWYRQILGQKVEFLVSFYNNEISEKSEIFDDQFSVERPDGSNFTLKIRSTKLEDSAMYFCASSVKVGGNTIYFGEGSWLTVV.

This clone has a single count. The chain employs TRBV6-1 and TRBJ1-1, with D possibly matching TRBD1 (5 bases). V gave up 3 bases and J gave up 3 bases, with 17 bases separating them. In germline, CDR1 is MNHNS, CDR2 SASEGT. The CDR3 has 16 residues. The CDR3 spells CASSEEQGRPYTEAFF. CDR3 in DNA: TGTGCCAGCAGTGAGGAGCAGGGTAGACCATACACTGAAGCTTTCTTT.

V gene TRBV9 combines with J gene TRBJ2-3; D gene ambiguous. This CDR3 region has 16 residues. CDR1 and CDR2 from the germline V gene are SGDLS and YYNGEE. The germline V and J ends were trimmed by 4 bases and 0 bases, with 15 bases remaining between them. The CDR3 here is CASSPRATTSTDTQYF. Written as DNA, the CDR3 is TGTGCCAGCAGCCCCCGAGCCACGACAAGCACAGATACGCAGTATTTT.

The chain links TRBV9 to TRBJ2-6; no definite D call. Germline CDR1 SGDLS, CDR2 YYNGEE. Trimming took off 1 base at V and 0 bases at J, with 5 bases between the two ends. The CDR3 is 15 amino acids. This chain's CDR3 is CASSVSFSGANVLTF. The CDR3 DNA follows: TGTGCCAGCAGCGTAAGCTTCTCTGGGGCCAACGTCCTGACTTTC.

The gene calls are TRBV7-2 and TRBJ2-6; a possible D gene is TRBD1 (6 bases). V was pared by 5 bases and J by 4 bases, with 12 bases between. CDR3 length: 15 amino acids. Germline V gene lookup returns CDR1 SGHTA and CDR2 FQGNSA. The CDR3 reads CASSPRGSGANVLTF. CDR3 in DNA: TGTGCCAGCAGCCCCAGGGGCTCCGGGGCCAACGTCCTGACTTTC. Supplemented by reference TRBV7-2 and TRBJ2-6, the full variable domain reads GAGVSQSPSNKVTEKGKDVELRCDPISGHTALYWYRQSLGQGLEFLIYFQGNSAPDKSGLPSDRFSAERTGGSVSTLTIQRTQQEDSAVYLCASSPRGSGANVLTFGAGSRLTVL.

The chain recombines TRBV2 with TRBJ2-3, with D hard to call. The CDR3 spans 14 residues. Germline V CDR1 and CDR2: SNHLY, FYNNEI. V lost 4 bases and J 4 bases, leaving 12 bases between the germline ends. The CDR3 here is CASSVSRGADTQYF. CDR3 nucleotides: TGTGCCAGCAGTGTTTCGCGTGGGGCAGATACGCAGTATTTT.

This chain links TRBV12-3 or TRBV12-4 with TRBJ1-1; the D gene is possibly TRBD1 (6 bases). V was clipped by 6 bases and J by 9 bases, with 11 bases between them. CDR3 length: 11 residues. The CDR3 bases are TGTGCCAGCAGAAAACAGGGTAAAGCTTTCTTT. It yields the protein CASRKQGKAFF.

The CDR3 loop reads CASSPGDDGNTIYF. The CDR3 coding sequence is TGTGCCAGCAGTCCGGGGGACGATGGAAACACCATATATTTT. V usage is TRBV6-4 and J usage is TRBJ1-3; tentatively, D is TRBD1 (5 bases). V shed 5 bases and J shed 3 bases, with 11 bases lying between them. Germline V lookup: CDR1 MRHNA, CDR2 SNTAGT. The CDR3 is 14 amino acids.

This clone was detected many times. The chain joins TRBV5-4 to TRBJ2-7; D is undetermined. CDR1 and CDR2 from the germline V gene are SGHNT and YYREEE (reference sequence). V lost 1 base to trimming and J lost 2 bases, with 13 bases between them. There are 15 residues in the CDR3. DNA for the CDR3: TGTGCCAGCAGCTTGAGATCCAGGACCCCCTACGAGCAGTACTTC. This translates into CASSLRSRTPYEQYF. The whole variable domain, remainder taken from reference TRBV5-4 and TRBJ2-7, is ETGVTQSPTHLIKTRGQQVTLRCSSQSGHNTVSWYQQALGQGPQFIFQYYREEENGRGNFPPRFSGLQFPNYSSELNVNALELDDSALYLCASSLRSRTPYEQYFGPGTRLTVT.

CDR3: CASRLPGTGDEKLFF. The CDR3 coding sequence is TGTGCCAGTAGACTCCCGGGGACAGGGGACGAAAAACTGTTTTTT. V is TRBV19 and J is TRBJ1-4; 10 bases agree with TRBD1. CDR1 and CDR2 (germline): LNHDA, SQIVND (reference sequence). The CDR3 runs to 15 residues. V dropped 6 bases and J dropped 8; count of bases not matched to a gene: 9.

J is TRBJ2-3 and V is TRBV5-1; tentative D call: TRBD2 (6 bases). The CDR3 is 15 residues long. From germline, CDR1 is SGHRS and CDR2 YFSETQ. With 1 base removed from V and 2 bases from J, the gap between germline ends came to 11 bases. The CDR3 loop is CASSLTGGLTDTQYF. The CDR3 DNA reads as TGCGCCAGCAGCTTGACAGGAGGGCTCACAGATACGCAGTATTTT. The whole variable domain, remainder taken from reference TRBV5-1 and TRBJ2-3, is KAGVTQTPRYLIKTRGQQVTLSCSPISGHRSVSWYQQTPGQGLQFLFEYFSETQRNKGNFPGRFSGRQFSNSRSEMNVSTLELGDSALYLCASSLTGGLTDTQYFGPGTRLTVL.

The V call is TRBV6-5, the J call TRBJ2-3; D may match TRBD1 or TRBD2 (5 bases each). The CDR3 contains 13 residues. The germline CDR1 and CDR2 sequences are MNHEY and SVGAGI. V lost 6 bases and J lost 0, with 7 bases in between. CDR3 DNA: TGTGCCAGCAGCTGGGACAGCACAGATACGCAGTATTTT. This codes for CASSWDSTDTQYF.

The CDR3 loop reads CASSLGAAGNNEKLFF. The CDR3 DNA reads as TGTGCCAGCAGCTTAGGGGCAGCCGGTAATAATGAAAAACTGTTTTTT. The genes are TRBV7-2 and TRBJ1-4; D is undetermined. This CDR3 has 16 amino acids. The ends were cut back, 1 base at V and 4 bases at J, with 13 bases in the middle. CDR1 and CDR2 from the germline V gene are SGHTA and FQGNSA.

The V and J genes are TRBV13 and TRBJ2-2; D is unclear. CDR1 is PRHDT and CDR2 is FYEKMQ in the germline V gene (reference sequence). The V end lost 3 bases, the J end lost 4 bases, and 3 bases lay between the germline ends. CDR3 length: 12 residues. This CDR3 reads CASSFTTGELFF. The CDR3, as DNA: TGTGCCAGCAGCTTCACCACCGGGGAGCTGTTTTTT.

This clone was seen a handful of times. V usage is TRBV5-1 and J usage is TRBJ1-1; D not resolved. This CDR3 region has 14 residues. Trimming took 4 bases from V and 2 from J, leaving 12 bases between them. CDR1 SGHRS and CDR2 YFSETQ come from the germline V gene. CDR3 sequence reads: CASSPLGGNTEAFF. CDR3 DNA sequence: TGCGCCAGCAGCCCCCTCGGAGGAAACACTGAAGCTTTCTTT.